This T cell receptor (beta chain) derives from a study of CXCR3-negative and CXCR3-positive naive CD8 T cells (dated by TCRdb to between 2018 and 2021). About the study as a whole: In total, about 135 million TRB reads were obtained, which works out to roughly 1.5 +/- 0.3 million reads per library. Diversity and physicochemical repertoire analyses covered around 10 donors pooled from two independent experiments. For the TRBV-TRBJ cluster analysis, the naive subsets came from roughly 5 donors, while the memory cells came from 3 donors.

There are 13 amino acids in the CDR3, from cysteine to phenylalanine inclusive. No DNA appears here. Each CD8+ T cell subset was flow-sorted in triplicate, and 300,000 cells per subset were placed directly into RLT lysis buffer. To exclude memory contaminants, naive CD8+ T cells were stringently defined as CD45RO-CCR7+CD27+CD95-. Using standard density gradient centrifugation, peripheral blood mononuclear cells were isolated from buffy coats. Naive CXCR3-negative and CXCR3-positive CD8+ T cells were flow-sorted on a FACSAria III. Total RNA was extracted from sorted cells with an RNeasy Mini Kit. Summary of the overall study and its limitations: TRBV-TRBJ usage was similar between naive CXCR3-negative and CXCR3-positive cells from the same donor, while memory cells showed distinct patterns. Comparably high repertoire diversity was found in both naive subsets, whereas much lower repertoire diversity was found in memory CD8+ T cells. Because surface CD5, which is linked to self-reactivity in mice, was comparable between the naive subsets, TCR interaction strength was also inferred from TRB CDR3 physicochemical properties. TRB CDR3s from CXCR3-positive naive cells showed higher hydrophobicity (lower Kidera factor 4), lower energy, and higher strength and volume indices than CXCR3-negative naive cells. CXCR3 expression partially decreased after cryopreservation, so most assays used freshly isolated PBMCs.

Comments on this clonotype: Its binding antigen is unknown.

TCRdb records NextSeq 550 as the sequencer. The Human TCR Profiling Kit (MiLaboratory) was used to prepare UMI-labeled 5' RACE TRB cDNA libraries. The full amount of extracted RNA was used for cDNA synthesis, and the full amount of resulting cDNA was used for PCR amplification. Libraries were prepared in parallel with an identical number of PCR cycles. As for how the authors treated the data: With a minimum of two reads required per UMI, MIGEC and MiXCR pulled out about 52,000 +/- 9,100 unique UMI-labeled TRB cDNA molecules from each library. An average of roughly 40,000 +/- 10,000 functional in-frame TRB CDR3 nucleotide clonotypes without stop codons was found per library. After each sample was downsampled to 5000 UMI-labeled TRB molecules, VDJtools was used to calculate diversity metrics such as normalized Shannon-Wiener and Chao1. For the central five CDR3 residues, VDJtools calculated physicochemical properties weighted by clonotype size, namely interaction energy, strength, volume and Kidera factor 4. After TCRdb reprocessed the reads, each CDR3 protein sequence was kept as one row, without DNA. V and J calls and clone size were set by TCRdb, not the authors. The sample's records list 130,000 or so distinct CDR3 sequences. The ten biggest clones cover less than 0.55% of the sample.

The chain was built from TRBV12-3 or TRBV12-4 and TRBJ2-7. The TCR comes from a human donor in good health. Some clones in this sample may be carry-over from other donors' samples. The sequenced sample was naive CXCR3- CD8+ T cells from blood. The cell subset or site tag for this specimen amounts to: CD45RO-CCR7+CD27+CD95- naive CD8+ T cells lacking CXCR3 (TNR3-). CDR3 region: CASSLAPTYEQYF.